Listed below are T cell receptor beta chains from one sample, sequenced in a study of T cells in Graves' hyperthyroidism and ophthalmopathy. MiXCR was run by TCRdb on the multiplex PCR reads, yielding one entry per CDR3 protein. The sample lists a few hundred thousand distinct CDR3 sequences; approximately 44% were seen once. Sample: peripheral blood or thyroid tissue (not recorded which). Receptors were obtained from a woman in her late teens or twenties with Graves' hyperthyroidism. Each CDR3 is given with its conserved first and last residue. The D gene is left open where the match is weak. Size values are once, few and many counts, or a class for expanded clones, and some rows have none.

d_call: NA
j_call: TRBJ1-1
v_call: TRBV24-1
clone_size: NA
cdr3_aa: CATSDGGQVSGANTEAFF
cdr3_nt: TGTGCCACCAGTGATGGGGGGCAGGTCTCTGGGGCCAACACTGAAGCTTTCTTT

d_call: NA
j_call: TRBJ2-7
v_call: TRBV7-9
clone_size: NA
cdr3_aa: CASSRDPNTGELYF
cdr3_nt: TGTGCCAGCAGCCGGGACCCGAACACCGGGGAGCTGTACTTC

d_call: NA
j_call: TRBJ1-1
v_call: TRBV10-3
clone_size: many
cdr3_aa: CAISDLGENTEAFF
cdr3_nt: TGTGCCATCAGTGACTTAGGGGAGAACACTGAAGCTTTCTTT

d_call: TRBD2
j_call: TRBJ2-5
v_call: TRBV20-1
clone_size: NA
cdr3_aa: CSAPGGAGGPFETQYF
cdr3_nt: TGCAGTGCCCCAGGGGGGGCGGGAGGGCCCTTTGAGACCCAGTACTTC

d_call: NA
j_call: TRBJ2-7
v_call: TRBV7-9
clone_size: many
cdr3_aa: CASTRSYEQYF
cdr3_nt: TGTGCCAGCACTCGGAGCTACGAGCAGTACTTC

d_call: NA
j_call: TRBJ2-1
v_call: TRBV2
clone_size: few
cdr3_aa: CASVIGSEQFF
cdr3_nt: TGTGCCAGCGTAATAGGGAGTGAGCAGTTCTTC

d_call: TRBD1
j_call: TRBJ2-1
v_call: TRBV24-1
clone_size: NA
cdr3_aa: CATSALDRAPVGEQFF
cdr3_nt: TGTGCCACCAGTGCTCTGGACAGGGCCCCCGTTGGTGAGCAGTTCTTC

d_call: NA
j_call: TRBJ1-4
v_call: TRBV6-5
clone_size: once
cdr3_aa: CASSSIRGGEF
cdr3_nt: TGTGCCAGCAGTTCGATACGGGGGGGAGAATTT

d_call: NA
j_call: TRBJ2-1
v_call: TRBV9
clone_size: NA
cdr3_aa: CASSVGLAGKEQFF
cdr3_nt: TGTGCCAGCAGCGTGGGTCTAGCCGGAAAAGAGCAGTTCTTC

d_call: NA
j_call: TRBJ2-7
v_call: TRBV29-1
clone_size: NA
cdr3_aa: CSLVAGRNEQYF
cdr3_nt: TGCAGCTTAGTGGCAGGGAGAAACGAGCAGTACTTC

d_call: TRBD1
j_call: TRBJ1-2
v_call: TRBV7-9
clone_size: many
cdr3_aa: CASSFSRDSPAGYTF
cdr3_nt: TGTGCCAGCAGCTTCTCGAGGGACAGCCCCGCGGGCTACACCTTC

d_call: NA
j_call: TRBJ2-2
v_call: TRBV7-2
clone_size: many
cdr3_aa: CASSQTTAGFIPGELFF
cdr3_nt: TGTGCCAGCAGCCAAACAACGGCGGGATTTATACCCGGGGAGCTGTTTTTT

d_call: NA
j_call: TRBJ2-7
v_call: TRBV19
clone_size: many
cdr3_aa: CASSIRDRPYEQYF
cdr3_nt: TGTGCCAGTAGTATAAGAGACAGACCCTACGAGCAGTACTTC

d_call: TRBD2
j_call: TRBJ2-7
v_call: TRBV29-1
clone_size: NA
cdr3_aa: CSLGSGRMGEQYF
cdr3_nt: TGCAGCCTCGGGAGCGGGAGGATGGGCGAGCAGTACTTC

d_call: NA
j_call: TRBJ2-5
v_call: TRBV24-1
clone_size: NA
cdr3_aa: CATSDPTEGRETQYF
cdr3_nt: TGTGCCACCAGTGATCCGACAGAAGGGCGAGAGACCCAGTACTTC

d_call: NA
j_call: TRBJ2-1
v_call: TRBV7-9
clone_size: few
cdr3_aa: CASSLRLNEQFF
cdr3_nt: TGTGCCAGCAGCTTACGGCTCAATGAGCAGTTCTTC

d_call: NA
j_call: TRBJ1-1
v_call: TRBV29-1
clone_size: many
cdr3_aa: CSASPSLNTEAFF
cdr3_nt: TGCAGCGCTAGTCCCAGCCTGAACACTGAAGCTTTCTTT

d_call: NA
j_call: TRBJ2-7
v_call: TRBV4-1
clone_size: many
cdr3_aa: CASSRPGLYEQYF
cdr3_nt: TGCGCCAGCAGCCGCCCGGGCCTCTACGAGCAGTACTTC

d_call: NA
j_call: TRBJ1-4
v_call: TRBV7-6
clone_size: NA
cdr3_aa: CASSLGVDEKLFF
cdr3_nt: TGTGCCAGCAGCTTAGGGGTGGATGAAAAACTGTTTTTT

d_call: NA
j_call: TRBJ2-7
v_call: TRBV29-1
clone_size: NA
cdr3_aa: CSVEDVWGDYEQYF
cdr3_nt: TGCAGCGTTGAAGATGTCTGGGGGGACTACGAGCAGTACTTC

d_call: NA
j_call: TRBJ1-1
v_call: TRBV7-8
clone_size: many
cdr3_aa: CASSPHGGEAFF
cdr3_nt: TGTGCCAGCAGCCCGCACGGGGGTGAAGCTTTCTTT

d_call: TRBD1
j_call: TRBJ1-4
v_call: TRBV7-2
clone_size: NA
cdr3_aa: CASSLAGTGLNEKLFF
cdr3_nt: TGTGCCAGCAGCTTAGCCGGGACAGGGTTGAATGAAAAACTGTTTTTT

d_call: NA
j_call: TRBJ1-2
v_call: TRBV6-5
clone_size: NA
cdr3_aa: CASSPTGNTGGLFGYTF
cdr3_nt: TGTGCCAGCAGTCCCACGGGGAACACCGGGGGCCTCTTTGGCTACACCTTC

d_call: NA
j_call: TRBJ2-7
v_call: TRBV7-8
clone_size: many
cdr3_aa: CASSHLGPMAGDSRRYEQYF
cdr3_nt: TGTGCCAGCAGCCACCTTGGGCCGATGGCAGGAGATTCAAGAAGATACGAGCAGTACTTC

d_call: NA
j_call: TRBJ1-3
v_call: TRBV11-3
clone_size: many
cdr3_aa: CASSITGFGNTIYF
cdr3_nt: TGTGCCAGCAGCATAACAGGGTTCGGAAACACCATATATTTT

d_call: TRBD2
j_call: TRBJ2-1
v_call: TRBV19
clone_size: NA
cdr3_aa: CASSTAGGPSEQFF
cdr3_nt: TGTGCCAGTAGTACAGCGGGAGGGCCGAGTGAGCAGTTCTTC

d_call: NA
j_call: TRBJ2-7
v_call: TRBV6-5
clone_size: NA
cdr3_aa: CASSYRGAERYEQYF
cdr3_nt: TGTGCCAGCAGTTACCGTGGTGCAGAAAGGTACGAGCAGTACTTC

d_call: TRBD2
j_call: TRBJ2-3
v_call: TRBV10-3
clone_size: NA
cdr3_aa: CAISDLRTGGADTQYF
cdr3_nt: TGTGCCATCAGTGACTTAAGAACGGGAGGCGCAGATACGCAGTATTTT

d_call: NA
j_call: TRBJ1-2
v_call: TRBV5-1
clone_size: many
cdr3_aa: CASSPASGPGYTF
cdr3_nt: TGCGCCAGCAGCCCCGCATCTGGACCTGGCTACACCTTC

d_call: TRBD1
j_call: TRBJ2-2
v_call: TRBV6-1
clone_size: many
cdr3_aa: CATQGVAENTGELFF
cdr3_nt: TGTGCCACCCAGGGGGTAGCAGAGAACACCGGGGAGCTGTTTTTT

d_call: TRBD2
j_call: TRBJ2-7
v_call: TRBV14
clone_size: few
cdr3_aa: CASSQDRVPSGRGYEQYF
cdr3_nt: TGTGCCAGCAGCCAAGATAGGGTCCCCAGCGGGAGAGGTTACGAGCAGTACTTC

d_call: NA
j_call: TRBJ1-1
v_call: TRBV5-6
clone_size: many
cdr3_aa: CASSSGGGDTEAFF
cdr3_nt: TGTGCCAGCAGCTCCGGTGGCGGGGACACTGAAGCTTTCTTT

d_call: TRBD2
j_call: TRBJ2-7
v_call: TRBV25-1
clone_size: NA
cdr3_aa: CASSEGPSGIYEQYF
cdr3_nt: TGTGCCAGCAGTGAAGGGCCTAGCGGGATCTACGAGCAGTACTTC

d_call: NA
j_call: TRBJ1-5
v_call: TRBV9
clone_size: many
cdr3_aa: CASSAGGEGNQPQHF
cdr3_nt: TGTGCCAGCAGCGCGGGGGGTGAGGGCAATCAGCCCCAGCATTTT

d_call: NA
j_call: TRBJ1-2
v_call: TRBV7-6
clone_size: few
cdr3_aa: CASSSYTF
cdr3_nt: TGTGCCAGCAGCTCCTACACCTTC

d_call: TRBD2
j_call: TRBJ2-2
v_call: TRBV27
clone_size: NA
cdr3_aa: CASSPPRTSGKNTGELFF
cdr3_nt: TGTGCCAGCAGCCCCCCTAGGACTAGCGGCAAGAACACCGGGGAGCTGTTTTTT

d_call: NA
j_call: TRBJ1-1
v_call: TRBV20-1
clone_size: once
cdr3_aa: CSADPGRGNTEAFF
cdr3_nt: TGCAGTGCCGATCCTGGGCGGGGGAACACTGAAGCTTTCTTT